This T cell receptor beta chain was identified during a study of post-analysis software for immune sequencing data (dated by TCRdb to the mid-2010s). About the full investigation: The recorded disease courses included relapsing-remitting, secondary progressive and progressive-relapsing multiple sclerosis, and some patients had no subtype annotation. A subset of samples was prepared in parallel using single-end sample barcoding, then pooled and co-amplified after Illumina adapter ligation. The patient repertoires were set against around eleven previously published healthy control repertoires from donors whose ages ranged from about 6 to 26 years.

As concerns this clonotype: Its antigen is still unknown. No much larger clone is present one base from it, and per-base qualities are unavailable.

The method behind the library was PCR. Sequencing was carried out with an Illumina HiSeq 2500. To reduce PCR and sequencing biases, unique molecular identifiers were built into the TCR beta cDNA libraries. Per 1 to 10 million input T cells, approximately 500,000 cDNA molecules were obtained, such that each molecule approximated one T cell. Patient libraries were prepared and sequenced with the same protocol used for the earlier healthy control dataset. Within a given batch, samples were prepared together, multiplexed and sequenced on the same HiSeq lane. The original pipeline was this. MIGEC was used to process the raw barcoded reads, and molecular identifier groups with only a single read were discarded before consensus assembly and CDR3 extraction. Clonotype tables were post-analysed with VDJtools, normalizing diversity by down-sampling all datasets to the smallest sample size. In repertoire overlap clustering, CDR3 amino acid sequences, but not nucleotide sequences, were matched to correct batch-related cross-sample contamination. In-frame beta chains were kept once TCRdb had trimmed the public reads at Q25 with fastp and called clones with MiXCR. Merged by CDR3 protein, the rows form single entries marked with the most common genes and DNA. TCRdb's processing, not the authors', yielded these V and J calls. Recorded for this sample are approximately 770,000 distinct CDR3 sequences; under 60% of them occurred a single time. The leading ten clones occupy just under 5% of the sample.

Summary of the overall study and its limitations: Direct clustering with F measure revealed strong co-clustering of samples prepared in the same batch, which led to a batch-effect correction. Normalized Chao1 diversity was significantly lower in multiple sclerosis patients than controls, suggesting substantial peripheral T-cell clonal expansion. Several TRBV segments, including TRBV5-6, TRBV5-1 and TRBV20-1, were significantly more frequent in patients than controls. The multiple sclerosis patient group was slightly younger than the control group.

Clipping removes 2 bases from V and 5 bases from J, with 8 as the unmatched junction base count. From its cysteine to its phenylalanine, the CDR3 spans 16 amino acids. The read is trimmed to its CDR3 DNA, 48 bases read in frame from base 1. TCR beta repertoires were profiled from peripheral blood of 10 to 15 young patients with multiple sclerosis to demonstrate the VDJtools post-analysis software. The multiple sclerosis patients were children and adolescents ranging in age from roughly 6 to 15 years. The receptor's source is a girl under 18 with multiple sclerosis. Sequencing was performed on blood. The chain is assembled from TRBV12-3 or TRBV12-4 and TRBJ2-1, with 8 bases aligning to TRBD2. The CDR3 region reads CASSLFGGGNHNEQFF. The sequenced DNA is TGTGCCAGCAGTTTATTCGGGGGGGGAAATCACAATGAGCAGTTCTTC.